A single sample is the source of the 5 T cell receptor beta chains below, sequenced in a study of T cell changes during pregnancy in multiple sclerosis. TCRdb's table, derived via immunoSEQ multiplex PCR, lists solely in-frame clones and lacks some. Here the sample spans roughly 52,000 clones, around 92% being singletons. This material consisted of CD4+ T cells from peripheral blood mononuclear cells, taken in the third trimester of pregnancy. The receptor set was obtained from a female donor with multiple sclerosis, enrolled in a pregnancy study.

V usage is TRBV10-3 and J usage is TRBJ1-4, with 8 positions matching TRBD1. The junction had 3 bases not matched to a gene; V was cut back by 6 bases and J by 6 bases. Germline V CDR1 and CDR2: ENHRY, SYGVKD. The CDR3 length is 13 residues. CDR3 bases: TGTGCCATCAGACAGGGGGTAGATGAAAAACTGTTTTTT. Translated: CAIRQGVDEKLFF.

The J gene is TRBJ1-4, the V gene TRBV7-9; TRBD1 matches 10 bases. Trimming cost V 5 bases and J 8 bases; bases outside gene matches: 8. The CDR3 totals 15 residues. The germline CDR1 and CDR2 sequences are SEHNR and FQNEAQ (reference sequence). The CDR3 loop is CASSPGDRGGEKLFF. In nucleotides, the CDR3 is TGTGCCAGCAGCCCAGGGGACAGGGGAGGCGAAAAACTGTTTTTT. Full variable domain (remainder filled in from reference TRBV7-9 and TRBJ1-4): DTGVSQNPRHKITKRGQNVTFRCDPISEHNRLYWYRQTLGQGPEFLTYFQNEAQLEKSRLLSDRFSAERPKGSFSTLEIQRTEQGDSAMYLCASSPGDRGGEKLFFGSGTQLSVL.

The chain recombines TRBV11-1 with TRBJ1-1, with 8 bases identical to TRBD1. Looked up from germline, CDR1 is SGHAT and CDR2 is FQDESV (reference sequence). Trimming removed 5 bases from V and 1 base from J; junction bases left unmatched: 6. This CDR3 has 15 residues. CDR3 nucleotides: TGTGCCAGCAGCCCCCGACAGGGGTGGAACACTGAAGCTTTCTTT. Its protein is CASSPRQGWNTEAFF.

The gene calls are TRBV28 and TRBJ1-1, with 8 nucleotides matching TRBD1. Germline V gene lookup returns CDR1 MDHEN and CDR2 SYDVKM. This CDR3 spans 15 amino acids. The CDR3 loop is CAGTRGQAMNTEAFF. The CDR3 DNA reads as TGTGCTGGTACGCGGGGACAGGCTATGAACACTGAAGCTTTCTTT.

This chain uses TRBV7-9 with TRBJ1-1, with a possible D match to TRBD1 (5 bases). The CDR3 is made up of 13 amino acids. Germline assignment: CDR1 SEHNR and CDR2 FQNEAQ (reference sequence). V was pared by 5 bases and J by 3 bases, with 10 bases between. This CDR3 is CASSVDSYTEAFF. The CDR3 region has the DNA TGTGCCAGCAGCGTCGACAGCTACACTGAAGCTTTCTTT.